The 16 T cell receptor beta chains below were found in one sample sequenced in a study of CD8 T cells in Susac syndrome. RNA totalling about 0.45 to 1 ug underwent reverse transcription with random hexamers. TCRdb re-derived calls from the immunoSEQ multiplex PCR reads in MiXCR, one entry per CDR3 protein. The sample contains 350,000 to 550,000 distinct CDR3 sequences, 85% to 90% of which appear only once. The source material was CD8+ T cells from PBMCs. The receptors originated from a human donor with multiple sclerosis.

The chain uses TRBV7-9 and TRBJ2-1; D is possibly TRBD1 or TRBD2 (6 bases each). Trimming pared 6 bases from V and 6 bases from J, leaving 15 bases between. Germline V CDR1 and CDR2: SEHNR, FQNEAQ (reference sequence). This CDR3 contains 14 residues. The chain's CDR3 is CASSPEGVFNEQFF. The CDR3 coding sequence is TGTGCCAGCAGTCCGGAGGGGGTGTTCAATGAGCAGTTCTTC.

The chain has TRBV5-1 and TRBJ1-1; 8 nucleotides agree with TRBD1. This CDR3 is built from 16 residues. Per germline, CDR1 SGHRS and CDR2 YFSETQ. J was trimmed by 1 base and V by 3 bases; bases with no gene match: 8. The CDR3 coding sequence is TGCGCCAGCAGCTACCCCCAGGGGGCTACGAACACTGAAGCTTTCTTT. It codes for CASSYPQGATNTEAFF.

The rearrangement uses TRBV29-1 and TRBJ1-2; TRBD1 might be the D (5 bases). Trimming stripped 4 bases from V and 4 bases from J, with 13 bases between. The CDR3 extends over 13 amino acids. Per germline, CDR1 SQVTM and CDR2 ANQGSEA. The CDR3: CSVVLLGGYGYTF. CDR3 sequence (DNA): TGCAGCGTTGTGCTCTTGGGGGGCTATGGCTACACCTTC.

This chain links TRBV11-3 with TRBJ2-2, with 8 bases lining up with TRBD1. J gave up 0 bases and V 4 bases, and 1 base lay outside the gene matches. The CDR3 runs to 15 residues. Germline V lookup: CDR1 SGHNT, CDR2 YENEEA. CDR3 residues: CASSSTGANTGELFF. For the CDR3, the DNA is TGTGCCAGCAGCTCGACAGGGGCGAACACCGGGGAGCTGTTTTTT.

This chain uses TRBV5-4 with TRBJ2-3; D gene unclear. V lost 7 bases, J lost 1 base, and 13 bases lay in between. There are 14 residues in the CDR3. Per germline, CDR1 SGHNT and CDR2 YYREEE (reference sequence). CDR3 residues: CASPVEGGTDTQYF. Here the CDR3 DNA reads TGTGCCAGCCCCGTAGAAGGAGGCACAGATACGCAGTATTTT. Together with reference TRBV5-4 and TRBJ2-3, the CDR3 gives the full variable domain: ETGVTQSPTHLIKTRGQQVTLRCSSQSGHNTVSWYQQALGQGPQFIFQYYREEENGRGNFPPRFSGLQFPNYSSELNVNALELDDSALYLCASPVEGGTDTQYFGPGTRLTVL.

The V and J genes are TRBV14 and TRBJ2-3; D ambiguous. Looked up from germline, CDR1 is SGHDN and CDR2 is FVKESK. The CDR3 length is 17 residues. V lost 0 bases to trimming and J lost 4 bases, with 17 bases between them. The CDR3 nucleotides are TGTGCCAGCAGCCAAGACGGCCTGGTTGGTCGCGCAGATACGCAGTATTTT. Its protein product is CASSQDGLVGRADTQYF.

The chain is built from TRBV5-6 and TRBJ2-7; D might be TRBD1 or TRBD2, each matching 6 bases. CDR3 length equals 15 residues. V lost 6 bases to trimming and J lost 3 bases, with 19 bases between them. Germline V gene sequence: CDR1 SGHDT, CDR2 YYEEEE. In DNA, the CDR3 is TGTGCCAGCACTCAGTGGAACAGGGACTTCTACGAGCAGTACTTC. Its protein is CASTQWNRDFYEQYF.

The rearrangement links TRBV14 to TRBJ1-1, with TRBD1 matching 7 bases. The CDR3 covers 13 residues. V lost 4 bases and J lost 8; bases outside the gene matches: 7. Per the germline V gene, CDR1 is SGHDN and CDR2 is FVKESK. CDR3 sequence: CASSPTGQEEAFF. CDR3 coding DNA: TGTGCCAGCAGCCCAACCGGACAGGAGGAAGCTTTCTTT.

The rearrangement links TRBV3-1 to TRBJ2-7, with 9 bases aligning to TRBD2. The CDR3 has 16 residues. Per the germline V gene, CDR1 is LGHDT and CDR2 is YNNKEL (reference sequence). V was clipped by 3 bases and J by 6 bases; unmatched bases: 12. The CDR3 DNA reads TGTGCCAGCAGCCATCAGTCCTTGGCGGGGGGGCTCGAGCAGTACTTC. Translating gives CASSHQSLAGGLEQYF.

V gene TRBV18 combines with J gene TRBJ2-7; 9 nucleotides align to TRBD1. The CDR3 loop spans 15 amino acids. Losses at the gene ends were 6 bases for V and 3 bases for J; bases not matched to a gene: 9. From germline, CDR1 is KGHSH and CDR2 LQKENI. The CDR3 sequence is CASSEQGAVGYEQYF. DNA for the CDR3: TGTGCCAGCTCGGAACAGGGGGCCGTGGGCTACGAGCAGTACTTC.

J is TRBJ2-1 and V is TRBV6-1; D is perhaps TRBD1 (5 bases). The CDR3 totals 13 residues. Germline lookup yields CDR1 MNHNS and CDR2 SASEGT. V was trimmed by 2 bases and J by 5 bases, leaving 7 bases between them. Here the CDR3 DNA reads TGTGCCAGCAGTGAAAGGGGTAACAATGAGCAGTTCTTC. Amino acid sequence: CASSERGNNEQFF.

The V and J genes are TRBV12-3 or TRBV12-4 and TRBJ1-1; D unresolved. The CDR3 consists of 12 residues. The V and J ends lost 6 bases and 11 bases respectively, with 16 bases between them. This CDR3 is CASSQRVGDAFF. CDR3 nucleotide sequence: TGTGCCAGCAGCCAAAGGGTCGGGGATGCTTTCTTT.

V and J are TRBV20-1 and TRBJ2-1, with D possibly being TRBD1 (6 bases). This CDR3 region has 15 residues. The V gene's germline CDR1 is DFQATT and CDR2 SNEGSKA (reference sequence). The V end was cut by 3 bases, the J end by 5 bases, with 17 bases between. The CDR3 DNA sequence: TGCAGTGCTAGCAGGGGTTGGAGTGAGGACAATGAGCAGTTCTTC. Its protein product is CSASRGWSEDNEQFF.

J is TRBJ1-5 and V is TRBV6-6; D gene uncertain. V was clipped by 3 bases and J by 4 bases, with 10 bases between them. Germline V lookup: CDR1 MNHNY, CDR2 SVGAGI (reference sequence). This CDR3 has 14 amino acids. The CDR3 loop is CASSYRHGNQPQHF. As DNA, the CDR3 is TGTGCCAGCAGTTATCGACATGGAAATCAGCCCCAGCATTTT.

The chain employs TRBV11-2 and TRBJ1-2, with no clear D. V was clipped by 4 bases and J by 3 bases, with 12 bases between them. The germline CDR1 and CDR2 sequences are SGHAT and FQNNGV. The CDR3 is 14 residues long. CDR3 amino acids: CASSWYIGDYGYTF. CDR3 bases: TGTGCCAGCAGCTGGTACATTGGGGACTATGGCTACACCTTC.

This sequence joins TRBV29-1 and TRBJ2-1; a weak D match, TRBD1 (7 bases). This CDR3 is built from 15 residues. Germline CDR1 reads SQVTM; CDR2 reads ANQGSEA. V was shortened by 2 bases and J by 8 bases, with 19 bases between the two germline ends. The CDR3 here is CSVESLEGAVDEQFF. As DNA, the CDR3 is TGCAGCGTTGAATCTCTGGAGGGGGCGGTCGATGAGCAGTTCTTC.